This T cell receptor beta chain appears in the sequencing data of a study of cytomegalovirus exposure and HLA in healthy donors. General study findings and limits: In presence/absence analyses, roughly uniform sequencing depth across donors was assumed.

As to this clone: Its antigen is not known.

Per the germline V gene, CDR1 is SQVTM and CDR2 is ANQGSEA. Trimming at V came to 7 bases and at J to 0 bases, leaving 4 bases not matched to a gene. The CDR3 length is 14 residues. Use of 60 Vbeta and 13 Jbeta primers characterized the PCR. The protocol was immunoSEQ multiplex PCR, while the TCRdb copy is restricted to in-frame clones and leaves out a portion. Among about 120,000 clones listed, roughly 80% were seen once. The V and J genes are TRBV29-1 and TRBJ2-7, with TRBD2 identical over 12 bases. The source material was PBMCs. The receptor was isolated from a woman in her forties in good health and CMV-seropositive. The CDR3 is CSALTSGGSYEQYF. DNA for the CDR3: TGCAGCGCCCTGACTAGCGGGGGCTCCTACGAGCAGTACTTC.